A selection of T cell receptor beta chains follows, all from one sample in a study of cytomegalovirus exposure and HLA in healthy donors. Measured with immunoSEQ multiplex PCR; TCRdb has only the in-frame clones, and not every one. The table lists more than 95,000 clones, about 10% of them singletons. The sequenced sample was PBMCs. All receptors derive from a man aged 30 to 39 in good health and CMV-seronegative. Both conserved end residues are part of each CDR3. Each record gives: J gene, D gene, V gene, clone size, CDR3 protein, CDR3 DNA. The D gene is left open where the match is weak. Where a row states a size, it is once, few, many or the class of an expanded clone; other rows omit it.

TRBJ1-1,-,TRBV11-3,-,CASSVTGEAFF,TGTGCCAGCAGCGTGACAGGTGAAGCTTTCTTT
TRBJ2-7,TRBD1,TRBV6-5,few,CASRKTGGGEQYF,TGTGCCAGCAGGAAGACAGGGGGGGGCGAGCAGTACTTC
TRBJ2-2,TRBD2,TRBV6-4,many,CASSGTSGEHGELFF,TGTGCCAGCAGCGGGACTAGCGGGGAACACGGGGAGCTGTTTTTT
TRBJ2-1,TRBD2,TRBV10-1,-,CASSEVSGRKSSYNEQFF,TGCGCCAGCAGTGAGGTTAGCGGGAGAAAGAGCTCCTACAATGAGCAGTTCTTC
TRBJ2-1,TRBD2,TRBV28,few,CASSFPASGNDEQFF,TGTGCCAGCAGTTTTCCGGCTAGCGGGAACGATGAGCAGTTCTTC
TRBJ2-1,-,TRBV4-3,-,CASSQDRGTYNEQFF,TGCGCCAGCAGCCAAGACAGGGGTACCTACAATGAGCAGTTCTTC
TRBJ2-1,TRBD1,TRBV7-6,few,CASSQTGNTYNEQFF,TGTGCCAGCAGCCAGACAGGGAACACCTACAATGAGCAGTTCTTC
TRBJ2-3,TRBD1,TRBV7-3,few,CASSPPGTGTNTQYF,TGTGCCAGCAGCCCCCCTGGGACAGGGACGAATACGCAGTATTTT
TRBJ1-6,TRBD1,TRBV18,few,CASSLAGQGPSTLHF,TGTGCCAGCTCACTTGCGGGACAGGGCCCTTCGACCCTCCACTTT
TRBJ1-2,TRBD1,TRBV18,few,CASSPPDATGFPNYGYTF,TGTGCCAGCTCACCACCCGACGCGACAGGGTTCCCTAACTATGGCTACACCTTC
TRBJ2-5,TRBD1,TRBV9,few,CASSVATGGGETQYF,TGTGCCAGCAGCGTAGCGACAGGGGGAGGAGAGACCCAGTACTTC
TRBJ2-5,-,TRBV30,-,CAWSPLGQDQYF,TGTGCCTGGAGTCCTCTTGGGCAGGACCAGTACTTC
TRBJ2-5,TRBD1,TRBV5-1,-,CASSLGGQANQETQYF,TGCGCCAGCAGCTTGGGGGGACAGGCAAACCAAGAGACCCAGTACTTC
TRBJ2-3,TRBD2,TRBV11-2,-,CASSPIAGGGTDTQYF,TGTGCCAGCAGCCCCATAGCGGGAGGAGGCACAGATACGCAGTATTTT
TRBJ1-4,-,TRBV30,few,CAWSDPGGHGEKLFF,TGTGCCTGGAGCGACCCGGGGGGCCACGGAGAAAAACTGTTTTTT
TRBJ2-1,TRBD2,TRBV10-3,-,CAIRTSGGNNEQFF,TGTGCCATCAGGACTAGCGGGGGAAACAATGAGCAGTTCTTC
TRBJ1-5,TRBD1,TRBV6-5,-,CASSSGTGGDQPQHF,TGTGCCAGCAGTTCGGGGACAGGGGGCGATCAGCCCCAGCATTTT
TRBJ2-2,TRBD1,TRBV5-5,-,CASSRGTGTNTGELFF,TGTGCCAGCAGCCGAGGGACAGGGACGAACACCGGGGAGCTGTTTTTT
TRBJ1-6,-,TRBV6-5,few,CASSYSGGTVNSPLHF,TGTGCCAGCAGTTACTCGGGCGGGACGGTGAATTCACCCCTCCACTTT
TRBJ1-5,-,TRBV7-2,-,CASSLDTGQPQHF,TGTGCCAGCAGCTTGGACACAGGACAGCCCCAGCATTTT
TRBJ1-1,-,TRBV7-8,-,CASSLVSPGGEAFF,TGTGCCAGCAGCTTAGTGTCCCCGGGAGGAGAAGCTTTCTTT